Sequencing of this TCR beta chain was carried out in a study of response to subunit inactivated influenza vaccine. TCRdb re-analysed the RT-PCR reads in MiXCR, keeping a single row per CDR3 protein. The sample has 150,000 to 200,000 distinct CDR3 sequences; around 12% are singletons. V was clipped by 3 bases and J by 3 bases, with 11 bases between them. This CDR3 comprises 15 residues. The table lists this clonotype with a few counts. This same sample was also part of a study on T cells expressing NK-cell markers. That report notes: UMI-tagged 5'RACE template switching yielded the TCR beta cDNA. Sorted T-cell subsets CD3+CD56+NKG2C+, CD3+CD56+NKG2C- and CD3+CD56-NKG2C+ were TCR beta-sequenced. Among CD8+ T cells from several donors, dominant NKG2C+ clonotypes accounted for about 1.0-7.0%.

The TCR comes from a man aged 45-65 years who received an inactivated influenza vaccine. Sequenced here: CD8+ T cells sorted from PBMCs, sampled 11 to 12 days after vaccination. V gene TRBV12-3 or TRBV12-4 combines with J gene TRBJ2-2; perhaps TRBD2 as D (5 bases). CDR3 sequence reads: CASSFVSVYTGELFF. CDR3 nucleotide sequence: TGTGCCAGCAGTTTTGTTAGCGTCTACACCGGGGAGCTGTTTTTT.